The 30 T cell receptor beta chains below come from one sample, sequenced in a study of cytomegalovirus exposure and HLA in healthy donors. Researchers ran the PCR with 60 Vbeta and 13 Jbeta primers. TCRdb's copy holds only in-frame clones and misses some; the assay was immunoSEQ multiplex PCR. This table holds more than 150,000 clones, 70% to 80% found once. Sequenced material: PBMCs. These receptor sequences come from a man aged 18-30 years in good health and CMV-seronegative.

The V and J genes are TRBV4-1 and TRBJ2-1; tentatively, D is TRBD2 (5 bases). This CDR3 comprises 16 residues. The V gene's germline CDR1 is MGHRA and CDR2 YSYEKL. V was trimmed by 1 base and J by 0 bases, leaving 10 bases between them. The CDR3 loop is CASSQGAASSYNEQFF. The CDR3 DNA follows: TGCGCCAGCAGCCAAGGAGCGGCGAGCTCCTACAATGAGCAGTTCTTC.

The rearrangement uses TRBV2 and TRBJ1-2; D is undetermined. Germline V gives CDR1 SNHLY, CDR2 FYNNEI. V was clipped by 0 bases and J by 4 bases, with 3 bases between them. This CDR3 is built from 12 residues. The CDR3 DNA follows: TGTGCCAGCAGTGAAGCCCGCTATGGCTACACCTTC. Its translation: CASSEARYGYTF.

The chain joins TRBV11-1 to TRBJ1-1, with D hard to call. Germline V gives CDR1 SGHAT, CDR2 FQDESV (reference sequence). Trimming pared 5 bases from V and 4 bases from J, leaving 17 bases between. There are 15 residues in the CDR3. CDR3 residues: CASSPRQGSLTEAFF. The CDR3 DNA is TGTGCCAGCAGCCCTCGACAAGGCTCCCTCACTGAAGCTTTCTTT. Full variable domain (outside the CDR3, taken from reference TRBV11-1 and TRBJ1-1): EAEVAQSPRYKITEKSQAVAFWCDPISGHATLYWYRQILGQGPELLVQFQDESVVDDSQLPKDRFSAERLKGVDSTLKIQPAELGDSAMYLCASSPRQGSLTEAFFGQGTRLTVV.

This clone was found a few times. The chain carries TRBV6-6 and TRBJ1-1; 7 bases agree with TRBD1. The germline gives CDR1 MNHNY, CDR2 SVGAGI (reference sequence). J lost 4 bases, V lost 6 bases, and 14 bases had no gene match. There are 16 residues in the CDR3. CDR3 loop: CASSPGTDTRSTEAFF. The CDR3 region has the DNA TGTGCCAGCAGCCCCGGGACAGACACAAGGAGCACTGAAGCTTTCTTT.

CDR3 amino acids: CASSANRMNTEAFF. The CDR3 nucleotides read TGTGCCAGCAGCGCCAACAGAATGAACACTGAAGCTTTCTTT. The chain has TRBV11-2 and TRBJ1-1; D gene uncertain. The CDR3 length is 14 residues. Germline CDR1 is SGHAT and CDR2 is FQNNGV. V was shortened by 5 bases and J by 0 bases, with 10 bases between the two germline ends.

This clone was counted once. The junction departs from germline at one end; a sequencing error may be responsible. This chain joins TRBV7-9 and TRBJ1-1; no reliable D call. Germline V gene lookup returns CDR1 SEHNR and CDR2 FQNEAQ (reference sequence). The CDR3 is 12 amino acids. CDR3 loop: CSSVQMNTEAFF. The CDR3 bases are TGTTCCAGCGTTCAGATGAACACTGAAGCTTTCTTT.

V gene TRBV5-6 combines with J gene TRBJ1-6; 8 bases are shared with TRBD1. Germline assignment: CDR1 SGHDT and CDR2 YYEEEE. CDR3 size: 15 residues. The J segment lost 6 bases and the V segment lost 4 bases, leaving 6 bases of the junction unmatched. Written as DNA, the CDR3 is TGTGCCAGCAGCACGATGACAGGGGCTAATTCACCCCTCCACTTT. Its translation is CASSTMTGANSPLHF.

This clone was observed a handful of times. V and J are TRBV7-9 and TRBJ2-3, with 8 bases aligning to TRBD2. With V trimmed by 1 base and J by 2 bases, 5 bases remained unmatched. This CDR3 is 16 amino acids long. Germline loops: CDR1 SEHNR, CDR2 FQNEAQ (reference sequence). The DNA of the CDR3 is TGTGCCAGCAGCTTAGGGATAGCGGGGTCCACAGATACGCAGTATTTT. Translated: CASSLGIAGSTDTQYF.

This clone turned up a few times. CDR3 coding DNA: TGCAGCGTTGAAGTGCTACTGCAAGGGAGATACGAGCAGTACTTC. Protein: CSVEVLLQGRYEQYF. This chain links TRBV29-1 with TRBJ2-7; D perhaps matches TRBD2 (5 bases). The V and J ends lost 1 base and 4 bases respectively, with 17 bases between them. Germline lookup yields CDR1 SQVTM and CDR2 ANQGSEA. CDR3 length: 15 amino acids.

This clone has just one count. V is TRBV10-3 and J is TRBJ2-7; 9 bases are shared with TRBD2. CDR3 length: 17 amino acids. Germline CDR1 reads ENHRY; CDR2 reads SYGVKD. Trimming cost V 2 bases and J 0 bases; bases outside gene matches: 8. CDR3 in amino acids: CAISEAGLAGSSYEQYF. In DNA form, the CDR3 reads TGTGCCATCAGTGAGGCGGGGCTAGCGGGAAGCTCCTACGAGCAGTACTTC.

In its sample, this clone was seen once. The chain has TRBV6-6 and TRBJ2-1, with D possibly being TRBD1 (6 bases). V was pared by 8 bases and J by 3 bases, with 14 bases between. CDR3 length equals 14 residues. Germline V CDR1 and CDR2: MNHNY, SVGAGI (reference sequence). The CDR3 DNA reads as TGTGCCAGCTCGCCGGGACATATCTACAATGAGCAGTTCTTC. This translates into CASSPGHIYNEQFF.

CDR3 protein: CASSSTGGLNTEAFF. CDR3 DNA: TGTGCCAGTAGTAGCACCGGGGGATTGAACACTGAAGCTTTCTTT. The gene calls are TRBV19 and TRBJ1-1; a possible D gene is TRBD1 (5 bases). Germline CDR1 is LNHDA and CDR2 is SQIVND (reference sequence). This CDR3 comprises 15 residues. Trimming shortened V by 4 bases and J by 0 bases, and 12 bases separated the two germline ends.

The chain carries TRBV21-1 and TRBJ2-1; TRBD2, the D gene given by the table, was not confirmed from the DNA. TRBV21-1 is deemed a pseudogene. The CDR3 totals 17 residues. The CDR3 is CASSKERASGPYNEQFF. Written as DNA, the CDR3 is TGTGCCAGCAGCAAAGAAAGGGCTAGCGGGCCCTACAATGAGCAGTTCTTC.

The chain employs TRBV7-9 and TRBJ2-7, with 8 bases matching TRBD1. CDR3 length equals 13 residues. J lost 5 bases, V lost 6 bases, and 6 bases had no gene match. Germline V gene sequence: CDR1 SEHNR, CDR2 FQNEAQ (reference sequence). CDR3 sequence: CASRETGDNEQYF. Written as DNA, the CDR3 is TGTGCCAGCAGGGAGACAGGGGACAACGAGCAGTACTTC.

J is TRBJ2-2 and V is TRBV7-3; 8 bases are shared with TRBD2. The CDR3 sequence is 15 residues long. The V segment lost 5 bases and the J segment 3 bases; nucleotides outside the gene matches: 5. The germline V gene encodes CDR1 SGHTA and CDR2 FQGTGA. CDR3 protein: CASSEGLGDTGELFF. The CDR3 region has the DNA TGTGCCAGCAGCGAGGGACTAGGGGACACCGGGGAGCTGTTTTTT.

The chain uses TRBV11-3 and TRBJ2-1; tentatively, D is TRBD2 (6 bases). The V end lost 5 bases, the J end lost 1 base, and 12 bases lay between the germline ends. The CDR3 consists of 15 residues. Germline-derived CDR1 and CDR2 are SGHNT and YENEEA. CDR3 DNA: TGTGCCAGCAGCCCGGGGAGGACTTCCTACAATGAGCAGTTCTTC. It specifies CASSPGRTSYNEQFF. Looking up the rest from reference TRBV11-3 and TRBJ2-1 gives the full variable domain: EAGVVQSPRYKIIEKKQPVAFWCNPISGHNTLYWYLQNLGQGPELLIRYENEEAVDDSQLPKDRFSAERLKGVDSTLKIQPAELGDSAVYLCASSPGRTSYNEQFFGPGTRLTVL.

This sequence joins TRBV15 and TRBJ2-7; 7 bases align to TRBD1. J lost 1 base, V lost 5 bases, and 5 bases had no gene match. The CDR3 has 14 amino acids. Germline V gives CDR1 LNHNV, CDR2 YYDKDF (reference sequence). The CDR3 bases are TGTGCCACCAGCGCAGACAGGGCGTCCTACGAGCAGTACTTC. It is translated as CATSADRASYEQYF.

The chain links TRBV7-2 to TRBJ1-4; 7 positions agree with TRBD1. Germline V gene sequence: CDR1 SGHTA, CDR2 FQGNSA. The V gene end was trimmed by 0 bases and the J gene end by 8 bases; junction bases not matched to a gene: 9. This CDR3 is built from 16 residues. The CDR3 nucleotides read TGTGCCAGCAGCTTAGCGAGAGGGGGCGGTGGGGAAAAACTGTTTTTT. Its protein product is CASSLARGGGGEKLFF.

The chain links TRBV7-2 to TRBJ2-7; D unresolved. The CDR3 totals 15 residues. Trimming removed 4 bases from V and 2 bases from J, with 15 bases in between. The V gene's germline CDR1 is SGHTA and CDR2 FQGNSA. The CDR3 DNA sequence: TGTGCCAGCAGCTCCAGTACGGGTGGTCCCTACGAGCAGTACTTC. This codes for CASSSSTGGPYEQYF.

Only a few counts were recorded for this clone. The chain couples TRBV6-1 to TRBJ1-1; D unclear. This CDR3 contains 19 residues. Trimming took 2 bases from V and 0 from J, leaving 22 bases between them. The V gene's germline CDR1 is MNHNS and CDR2 SASEGT. The CDR3 bases are TGTGCCAGCAGTGAAAGGAAAATTTGGAGGAGCGAACTGAACACTGAAGCTTTCTTT. It is translated as CASSERKIWRSELNTEAFF.

The genes are TRBV5-8 and TRBJ2-3, with 11 bases fitting TRBD2. The CDR3 has 14 amino acids. The ends lost 3 bases at V and 10 bases at J; junction bases unmatched: 7. Germline CDR1 reads SGHTS; CDR2 reads YDEGEE. The CDR3 DNA reads as TGTGCCAGCAGCTCGCGTAGCGGGAGGGCCGCGCAGTATTTT. It encodes CASSSRSGRAAQYF. Combining the CDR3 with reference TRBV5-8 and TRBJ2-3 gives the whole variable domain EAGVTQSPTHLIKTRGQQATLRCSPISGHTSVYWYQQALGLGLQFLLWYDEGEERNRGNFPPRFSGRQFPNYSSELNVNALELEDSALYLCASSSRSGRAAQYFGPGTRLTVL.

In this sample, this clone turned up once. V gene TRBV2 combines with J gene TRBJ2-7; 10 nucleotides match TRBD2. The V segment lost 2 bases and the J segment 2 bases; nucleotides outside the gene matches: 6. The germline V gene encodes CDR1 SNHLY and CDR2 FYNNEI. CDR3 length equals 16 residues. Here the CDR3 reads CASSESSGSFPYEQYF. The DNA for the CDR3 is TGTGCCAGCAGTGAATCTAGCGGGAGTTTCCCCTACGAGCAGTACTTC.

In this sample, this clone turned up a few times. The CDR3 sequence: CASTPQRPDYGYTF. The CDR3 bases are TGTGCCAGTACCCCCCAGCGACCCGACTATGGCTACACCTTC. The V and J genes are TRBV19 and TRBJ1-2; no clear D gene. From germline, CDR1 is LNHDA and CDR2 SQIVND (reference sequence). CDR3 length equals 14 residues. V was pared by 7 bases and J by 3 bases, with 15 bases between.

The V gene is TRBV14, the J gene TRBJ1-2; D not certain. The CDR3 is 13 amino acids. The V gene's germline CDR1 is SGHDN and CDR2 FVKESK. V lost 4 bases to trimming and J lost 8 bases, with 14 bases between them. Here the CDR3 reads CASSLTETFGYTF. The CDR3 coding sequence is TGTGCCAGCAGCCTCACCGAGACATTCGGCTACACCTTC.

This rearrangement joins TRBV7-2 to TRBJ2-5; TRBD2 aligns across 7 bases. The J call may be faulty, since TRBJ2-7 better matches the DNA end. There are 16 residues in the CDR3. The germline V gene has CDR1 SGHTA and CDR2 FQGNSA. This chain's CDR3 is CASSLSRASGTYEQYF. CDR3 DNA: TGTGCCAGCAGCTTAAGTAGGGCTAGCGGAACCTACGAGCAGTACTTC.

The genes are TRBV6-1 and TRBJ1-1; 7 bases align to TRBD1. CDR1 is MNHNS, CDR2 SASEGT, per germline. V shed 6 bases, J shed 5 bases, and the junction held 6 bases outside the gene matches. This CDR3 has 13 residues. The chain's CDR3 is CASRYRGATEAFF. CDR3 coding DNA: TGTGCCAGCAGATACAGGGGAGCAACTGAAGCTTTCTTT.

The chain links TRBV19 to TRBJ1-3; D remains ambiguous. The CDR3 length is 15 residues. Deletions cut 5 bases from V and 3 bases from J, with 14 bases between. Germline CDR1 and CDR2: LNHDA and SQIVND (reference sequence). CDR3 DNA: TGTGCCAGTAGTGCCGGGATATTTGGTGGAAACACCATATATTTT. Residues: CASSAGIFGGNTIYF.

For the CDR3, the DNA is TGTGCCAGCAGCTTACAGGACAGGGAATCGGGGGAGCTGTTTTTT. Translating gives CASSLQDRESGELFF. The rearrangement uses TRBV11-3 and TRBJ2-2; 8 bases map to TRBD1. Trimming removed 2 bases from V and 8 bases from J; junction bases left unmatched: 7. CDR1 is SGHNT, CDR2 YENEEA, per germline. The CDR3 has 15 amino acids.

The CDR3 DNA sequence: TGCGCCAGCAGCCAAGAGGGACACGTAAATCAGCCCCAGCATTTT. Its protein product is CASSQEGHVNQPQHF. The chain combines TRBV4-3 with TRBJ1-5, with D possibly TRBD1 on 6 matching bases. The CDR3 is 15 residues long. V lost 0 bases and J lost 4, with 10 bases in between. Per the germline V gene, CDR1 is LGHNA and CDR2 is YSLEER.

V gene TRBV2 combines with J gene TRBJ1-1, with 7 positions matching TRBD1. There are 14 residues in the CDR3. Trimming took 2 bases from V and 1 from J; bases not matched to a gene: 1. Germline CDR1 is SNHLY and CDR2 is FYNNEI. The CDR3 sequence: CASSERQGNTEAFF. The CDR3 region has the DNA TGTGCCAGCAGTGAAAGACAGGGGAACACTGAAGCTTTCTTT. Together with reference TRBV2 and TRBJ1-1, the CDR3 gives the full variable domain: EPEVTQTPSHQVTQMGQEVILRCVPISNHLYFYWYRQILGQKVEFLVSFYNNEISEKSEIFDDQFSVERPDGSNFTLKIRSTKLEDSAMYFCASSERQGNTEAFFGQGTRLTVV.